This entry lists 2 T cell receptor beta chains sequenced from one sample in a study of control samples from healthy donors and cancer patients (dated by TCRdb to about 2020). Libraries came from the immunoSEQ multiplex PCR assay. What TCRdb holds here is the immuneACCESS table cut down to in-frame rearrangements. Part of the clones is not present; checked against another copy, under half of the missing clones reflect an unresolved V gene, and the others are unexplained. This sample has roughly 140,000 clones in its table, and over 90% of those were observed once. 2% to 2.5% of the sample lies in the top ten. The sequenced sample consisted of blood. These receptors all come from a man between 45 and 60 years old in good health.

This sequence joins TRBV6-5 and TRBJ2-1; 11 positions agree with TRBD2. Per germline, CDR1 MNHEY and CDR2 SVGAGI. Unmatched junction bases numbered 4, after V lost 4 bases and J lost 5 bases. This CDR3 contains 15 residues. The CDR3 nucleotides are TGTGCCAGCAGTTTTAGCGGGAGGGTGAACAATGAGCAGTTCTTC. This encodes CASSFSGRVNNEQFF.

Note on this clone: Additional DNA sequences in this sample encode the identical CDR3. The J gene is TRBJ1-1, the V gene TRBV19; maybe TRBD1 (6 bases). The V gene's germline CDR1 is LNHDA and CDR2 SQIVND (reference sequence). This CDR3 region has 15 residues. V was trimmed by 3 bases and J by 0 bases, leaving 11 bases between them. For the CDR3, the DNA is TGTGCCAGTAGTATCGGTACAGGGATGAACACTGAAGCTTTCTTT. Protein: CASSIGTGMNTEAFF.